These T cell receptor beta chains were read from a single sample in a study of technical replicates of blood from several donors. The table came from immunoSEQ multiplex PCR; TCRdb's copy has only in-frame clones and leaves some out. The repertoire holds 55,000 to 65,000 clones, with approximately 86% as singletons. Input material: PBMCs. The receptors here all came from a human donor in good health. Some clones in this sample may be carry-over from other donors' samples. Both conserved end residues are part of each CDR3. The order of the fields is clone size, V gene, D gene, J gene, CDR3 DNA, CDR3 protein. The D gene is left open where the match is weak. Where a row states a size, it is once, few, many or the class of an expanded clone; other rows omit it.

NA	TRBV7-3	NA	TRBJ2-3	TGTGCCAGCAGCCCTAGACCCCCCGATACGCAGTATTTT	CASSPRPPDTQYF
NA	TRBV6-5	NA	TRBJ1-2	TGTGCCAGCAGTTACTCCGGGGGGCGCTGGGGCTACACCTTC	CASSYSGGRWGYTF
NA	TRBV5-1	NA	TRBJ1-5	TGCGCCAGCAGCTTAGACGACAGGTCGAATCAGCCCCAGCATTTT	CASSLDDRSNQPQHF
NA	TRBV5-1	TRBD2	TRBJ2-4	TGCGCCAGCAGCCTACGACTAGCGGGAAACATTCAGTACTTC	CASSLRLAGNIQYF
NA	TRBV5-1	NA	TRBJ2-7	TGCGCCAGCAGCCTAGGGGTGGGCTACGAGCAGTACTTC	CASSLGVGYEQYF
NA	TRBV9	TRBD1	TRBJ1-2	TGTGCCAGCAGCGTAACAGGGGGCGCTAACTATGGCTACACCTTC	CASSVTGGANYGYTF
once	TRBV19	NA	TRBJ1-4	TGTGCCAGTGCAAGAGGGCGAGCTGAAAAACTGTTTTTT	CASARGRAEKLFF
NA	TRBV4-3	NA	TRBJ1-5	TGCGCCAGCAGCCAAGACAGGGGCGAGCCCCAGCATTTT	CASSQDRGEPQHF
NA	TRBV5-1	NA	TRBJ1-2	TGCGCCAGCAGCCCGGCCCTCGACAGGACGAACTATGGCTACACCTTC	CASSPALDRTNYGYTF
NA	TRBV5-5	NA	TRBJ2-3	TGTGCCAGCAGCCCGGGAGACGGACCGCCGGGGGATACGCAGTATTTT	CASSPGDGPPGDTQYF
NA	TRBV6-1	NA	TRBJ1-3	TGTGCCAGCAGTGACCCAGCAGGGGCCCGCTCTGGAAACACCATATATTTT	CASSDPAGARSGNTIYF
NA	TRBV29-1	NA	TRBJ1-5	TGCAGCGTTGAGACTAGAGGCTTAAGTCAGCCCCAGCATTTT	CSVETRGLSQPQHF
NA	TRBV9	NA	TRBJ2-5	TGTGCCAGCAGCGCCGAAGAGACCCAGTACTTC	CASSAEETQYF
NA	TRBV18	NA	TRBJ2-7	TGTGCCAGCTCACCATCTACAGGGAAATACGAGCAGTACTTC	CASSPSTGKYEQYF
NA	TRBV28	TRBD1	TRBJ1-1	TGTGCCAGCGGGACAGGGGGCGCCGACACTGAAGCTTTCTTT	CASGTGGADTEAFF
NA	TRBV29-1	TRBD2	TRBJ2-7	TGCAGCGTAAGACTAGCGGGTTACGAGCAGTACTTC	CSVRLAGYEQYF
NA	TRBV30	NA	TRBJ1-2	TGTGCCTGGAGTGTTAATCCCAGGGCGTACGGCTACACCTTC	CAWSVNPRAYGYTF
NA	TRBV7-9	TRBD2	TRBJ2-3	TGTGCCAGCAGCTTAGTGGGACTAGCGGGGAATACGCAGTATTTT	CASSLVGLAGNTQYF
NA	TRBV9	TRBD2	TRBJ2-3	TGTGCCAGCAGCCCCCAGCCTCGGGCTAGCGGGAGGGCGGGAGATACGCAGTATTTT	CASSPQPRASGRAGDTQYF
NA	TRBV11-3	NA	TRBJ2-1	TGTGCCAGCAGCTTAGGGTCGGGCAATGAGCAGTTCTTC	CASSLGSGNEQFF
once	TRBV9	NA	TRBJ2-3	TGTGCCAGCAGCGTAGCGGGAGCCCCCACAGATACGCAGTATTTT	CASSVAGAPTDTQYF
NA	TRBV7-9	TRBD2	TRBJ2-7	TGTGCCAGCAGTGCGGGCGGGAGCGTCTACGAGCAGTACTTC	CASSAGGSVYEQYF
once	TRBV30	NA	TRBJ2-6	TGTGCCTGGATGGCGGGAAGCTCCGGGGCCAACGTCCTGACTTTC	CAWMAGSSGANVLTF
few	TRBV14	NA	TRBJ2-2	TGTGCCAGCAGCCAAGAGTCAGGACTACCCACCGGGGAGCTGTTTTTT	CASSQESGLPTGELFF
NA	TRBV5-4	TRBD2	TRBJ2-3	TGTGCCAGCAGCTCTGCTAGCGGGAGGGTGACAGATACGCAGTATTTT	CASSSASGRVTDTQYF
NA	TRBV9	NA	TRBJ2-3	TGTGCCAGCAGCGCAGCGGCGGGGGCGGGATATACGCAGTATTTT	CASSAAAGAGYTQYF
NA	TRBV19	NA	TRBJ2-3	TGTGCCAGTAGTCATCAAAGCACAGATACGCAGTATTTT	CASSHQSTDTQYF
NA	TRBV27	TRBD1	TRBJ1-4	TGTGCCAGCAGTCCGAGGGGGCGAGGAGAAAAACTGTTTTTT	CASSPRGRGEKLFF
NA	TRBV18	NA	TRBJ2-7	TGTGCCAGCTCTATGAACAGGGATGAGCAGTACTTC	CASSMNRDEQYF
once	TRBV14	TRBD2	TRBJ2-1	TGTGCCAGCAGCCCATTGGGACTAGCGGGCTACAATGAGCAGTTCTTC	CASSPLGLAGYNEQFF
NA	TRBV2	NA	TRBJ1-4	TGTGCCAGCAGTGAAGCGGGACGGACAGCTAATGAAAAACTGTTTTTT	CASSEAGRTANEKLFF
NA	TRBV7-7	NA	TRBJ2-7	TGTGCCAGCAGCTTAGTACAGGCAATGCGGGGGCCCTACGAGCAGTACTTC	CASSLVQAMRGPYEQYF
NA	TRBV30	NA	TRBJ2-1	TGTGCCTGGAGTACAGGGACGTACAATGAGCAGTTCTTC	CAWSTGTYNEQFF
NA	TRBV6-6	TRBD2	TRBJ2-7	TGTGCCGGGACGGGACTAGCGGGCAGTAAGCAGTACTTC	CAGTGLAGSKQYF
NA	TRBV29-1	NA	TRBJ2-5	TGCAGCGTTGAAGGTCTAGCCCTAGAGACCCAGTACTTC	CSVEGLALETQYF